The 14 T cell receptor beta chains below all came from one sample that was sequenced in a study of T cells in tumors after PD-1 blockade. Data came from immunoSEQ multiplex PCR; TCRdb stores just in-frame clones and leaves some out. The data contain 45,000 to 60,000 clones, nearly 80% of them singletons. The material was PBMCs, obtained before anti-PD-1 treatment. Every receptor here comes from a human donor with basal cell carcinoma.

The V gene is TRBV5-1, the J gene TRBJ1-4, with 7 nucleotides matching TRBD1. This CDR3 contains 14 residues. After removal of 4 bases from V and 2 bases from J, the junction contained 2 bases not matched to a gene. Germline V lookup: CDR1 SGHRS, CDR2 YFSETQ. The CDR3: CASSVDRTNEKLFF. DNA for the CDR3: TGCGCCAGCAGCGTGGACAGGACTAATGAAAAACTGTTTTTT.

The chain has TRBV5-8 and TRBJ2-1; the match to TRBD2 covers 13 bases. Unmatched junction bases numbered 3, after V lost 2 bases and J lost 7 bases. The CDR3 is 15 residues long. Germline loops: CDR1 SGHTS, CDR2 YDEGEE. The CDR3 region has the DNA TGTGCCAGCAGCTTAGGGACTAGCGGGACTAATGAGCAGTTCTTC. It encodes CASSLGTSGTNEQFF.

This clone was counted only a few times. The gene calls are TRBV6-6 and TRBJ1-2, with a tentative D call TRBD1 (6 bases). Germline CDR1 and CDR2: MNHNY and SVGAGI (reference sequence). V was trimmed by 5 bases and J by 7 bases, leaving 14 bases between them. This CDR3 comprises 13 residues. CDR3 region: CASSPETGLGYTF. In DNA form, the CDR3 reads TGTGCCAGCAGTCCTGAGACAGGTCTTGGCTACACCTTC.

This chain joins TRBV27 and TRBJ2-6; TRBD1 agrees at 9 bases. The germline gives CDR1 MNHEY, CDR2 SMNVEV (reference sequence). J was trimmed by 3 bases and V by 5 bases; bases with no gene match: 2. This CDR3 is built from 15 residues. CDR3 in amino acids: CASSRTGVGANVLTF. CDR3 nucleotides: TGTGCCAGCAGTCGGACAGGGGTTGGGGCCAACGTCCTGACTTTC.

This chain joins TRBV2 and TRBJ2-3; 13 bases are shared with TRBD2. Germline V gives CDR1 SNHLY, CDR2 FYNNEI. This CDR3 spans 12 amino acids. Losses at the gene ends were 8 bases for V and 11 bases for J; bases not matched to a gene: 4. The CDR3 DNA reads TGTGCCAGCTCAGGACTAGCGGGAGTGCAGTATTTT. Residues: CASSGLAGVQYF.

The chain employs TRBV15 and TRBJ2-3; the match to TRBD1 covers 7 bases. V lost 0 bases, J lost 1 base, and 7 bases stayed unmatched. Germline V lookup: CDR1 LNHNV, CDR2 YYDKDF (reference sequence). The CDR3 sequence is 17 residues long. In nucleotides, the CDR3 is TGTGCCACCAGCAGAGATCTGGGAACAGGGGGCACAGATACGCAGTATTTT. Amino acid sequence: CATSRDLGTGGTDTQYF.

The chain recombines TRBV7-2 with TRBJ2-2; D is uncertain. V gave up 1 base and J gave up 6 bases, with 12 bases separating them. Germline V gene sequence: CDR1 SGHTA, CDR2 FQGNSA. CDR3 length: 15 residues. The CDR3 loop reads CASSLVVLGAGELFF. Written as DNA, the CDR3 is TGTGCCAGCAGCTTAGTAGTTTTGGGCGCCGGGGAGCTGTTTTTT.

CDR3 sequence (DNA): TGTGCCAGCAGTTTATTCAGCGAGCAGTTCTTC. Protein sequence: CASSLFSEQFF. The genes are TRBV28 and TRBJ2-1; unclear D gene. Germline V gene lookup returns CDR1 MDHEN and CDR2 SYDVKM. V was trimmed by 1 base and J by 10 bases, leaving 5 bases between them. The CDR3 has 11 amino acids.

The CDR3 DNA is TGTGCCAGCAGCCTCGGGCAGGGTGGGACTTACGAGCAGTACTTC. Translation: CASSLGQGGTYEQYF. The chain combines TRBV4-2 with TRBJ2-7, with D possibly matching TRBD2 (6 bases). Deletions cut 4 bases from V and 4 bases from J, with 17 bases between. Germline lookup yields CDR1 LGHNA and CDR2 YNFKEQ. The CDR3 totals 15 residues.

This chain links TRBV27 with TRBJ1-1; a weak D match, TRBD1 (5 bases). The CDR3 covers 15 residues. Germline loops: CDR1 MNHEY, CDR2 SMNVEV (reference sequence). The V end lost 3 bases, the J end lost 5 bases, and 16 bases lay between the germline ends. The CDR3 region is CASSFAPVPGTEAFF. As DNA, the CDR3 is TGTGCCAGCAGTTTCGCCCCTGTTCCAGGGACTGAAGCTTTCTTT.

The chain links TRBV9 to TRBJ2-5; D remains ambiguous. CDR3 size: 15 residues. Germline V gives CDR1 SGDLS, CDR2 YYNGEE. V lost 4 bases and J 0 bases, leaving 13 bases between the germline ends. In nucleotides, the CDR3 is TGTGCCAGCAGCATAGGATCAGCCTACCAAGAGACCCAGTACTTC. Its translation is CASSIGSAYQETQYF.

The chain joins TRBV11-1 to TRBJ2-7, with 8 positions matching TRBD1. The CDR3 is made up of 16 amino acids. The germline gives CDR1 SGHAT, CDR2 FQDESV (reference sequence). V shed 0 bases, J shed 6 bases, and the junction held 10 bases outside the gene matches. The CDR3 DNA is TGTGCCAGCAGCTTAGCCAGGACAGGGATCCAAGGCGAGCAGTACTTC. Residues: CASSLARTGIQGEQYF.

V and J are TRBV10-3 and TRBJ1-1; D is undetermined. The germline CDR1 and CDR2 sequences are ENHRY and SYGVKD. V was trimmed by 4 bases and J by 1 base, leaving 7 bases between them. The CDR3 is 13 residues long. The CDR3 DNA follows: TGTGCCATCAGTGCCGCAGGGAACACTGAAGCTTTCTTT. This gives the protein CAISAAGNTEAFF.

CDR3 sequence: CASSARDGNQPQHF. Here the CDR3 DNA reads TGTGCCAGCAGTGCCCGGGACGGCAATCAGCCCCAGCATTTT. This chain links TRBV27 with TRBJ1-5; D may be TRBD1 (5 bases). The CDR3 has 14 amino acids. Trimming shortened V by 5 bases and J by 2 bases, and 10 bases separated the two germline ends. Germline loops: CDR1 MNHEY, CDR2 SMNVEV (reference sequence).